These T cell receptor beta chains were read from a single sample in a study of shared clonotypes between healthy human individuals. Profiled with immunoSEQ multiplex PCR; TCRdb holds only in-frame clones, not every one. The data show just over 2,000,000 clones, approximately 94% seen once. The sequencing input was naive CD8+ T cells sorted from blood. All receptors come from a man between 18 and 29 years old in good health. The CDR3 runs from the conserved cysteine through the conserved F or W. D genes are given only for firm matches. Size is stated for part of the rows, as once, few or many counts, or as a class when the clone is expanded.

CASSSGTSEQYF | TGTGCCAGCAGCTCTGGGACGTCCGAGCAGTACTTC | . | . | TRBJ2-7 | TRBV7-9
CASTPRDGSYEQYF | TGTGCCAGCACCCCCCGGGACGGCTCCTACGAGCAGTACTTC | . | . | TRBJ2-7 | TRBV2
CASSPRQALTKNIQYF | TGTGCCAGCAGCCCCCGACAGGCTCTGACCAAAAACATTCAGTACTTC | . | . | TRBJ2-4 | TRBV2
CASSMGLNTEAFF | TGTGCCAGTAGTATGGGACTGAACACTGAAGCTTTCTTT | . | . | TRBJ1-1 | TRBV19
CASSLIREGSFF | TGTGCCAGCAGCTTAATCCGCGAGGGGAGTTTCTTC | . | . | TRBJ2-1 | TRBV7-9
CASSYNWDSYEQYF | TGTGCCAGCAGTTACAATTGGGACAGCTACGAGCAGTACTTC | . | TRBD1 | TRBJ2-7 | TRBV6-5
CASSLEASGSWTYEQYF | TGTGCCAGCAGCTTAGAGGCTAGCGGAAGTTGGACCTACGAGCAGTACTTC | . | TRBD2 | TRBJ2-7 | TRBV7-6
CASSFGGNYEQYF | TGTGCCAGCAGCTTCGGGGGGAACTACGAGCAGTACTTC | . | TRBD2 | TRBJ2-7 | TRBV5-4
CASSFGAKETQYF | TGTGCCAGCAGCTTTGGGGCCAAAGAGACCCAGTACTTC | . | . | TRBJ2-5 | TRBV5-6
CASSVEWGTHGGDNEQFF | TGTGCCAGCAGCGTAGAATGGGGGACCCACGGCGGAGATAATGAGCAGTTCTTC | . | . | TRBJ2-1 | TRBV9
CASSRDEGTSGGSTDTQYF | TGTGCCAGCAGCAGAGATGAAGGGACTAGCGGGGGAAGCACAGATACGCAGTATTTT | . | TRBD2 | TRBJ2-3 | TRBV2
CASGPGLVEAFF | TGTGCCAGCGGTCCAGGCTTAGTTGAAGCTTTCTTT | . | . | TRBJ1-1 | TRBV2
CASSLVETGRGGYTF | TGTGCCAGCAGCTTGGTCGAGACAGGGAGGGGTGGCTACACCTTC | . | TRBD1 | TRBJ1-2 | TRBV5-4
CASTTGPLSSYEQYF | TGTGCCAGCACCACGGGGCCGCTGAGCTCCTACGAGCAGTACTTC | . | . | TRBJ2-7 | TRBV6-5
CASSIDSGGAFF | TGTGCCAGTAGTATAGATTCAGGGGGAGCTTTCTTT | . | TRBD1 | TRBJ1-1 | TRBV19
CASSSQEQGTDEQYF | TGCGCCAGCAGCTCCCAAGAACAGGGAACGGACGAGCAGTACTTC | . | . | TRBJ2-7 | TRBV5-1
CATSRLRGVSEQYF | TGTGCCACCAGCAGACTTAGGGGTGTCTCCGAGCAGTACTTC | . | . | TRBJ2-7 | TRBV15
CASSSTDAASEAFF | TGTGCCAGCAGCTCCACGGATGCCGCCTCCGAAGCTTTCTTT | . | . | TRBJ1-1 | TRBV13
CASSPSSGELTDTQYF | TGTGCCAGCAGCCCCTCGAGCGGGGAACTCACAGATACGCAGTATTTT | . | TRBD2 | TRBJ2-3 | TRBV9
CASMTNTGELFF | TGTGCCAGTATGACGAACACCGGGGAGCTGTTTTTT | few | . | TRBJ2-2 | TRBV19
CASSLSQGWSDEQYF | TGTGCCAGCAGTTTATCACAGGGATGGTCCGACGAGCAGTACTTC | . | . | TRBJ2-7 | TRBV27
CASSEGKETQYF | TGTGCCAGCAGTGAAGGGAAAGAGACCCAGTACTTC | . | . | TRBJ2-5 | TRBV2
CASSLGSGAHNEQFF | TGTGCCAGCAGTTTGGGTAGCGGGGCCCACAATGAGCAGTTCTTC | . | TRBD2 | TRBJ2-1 | TRBV6-6
CASSLSGGSYLGDNEQFF | TGTGCCAGCAGTTTATCAGGCGGGAGCTATTTGGGGGACAATGAGCAGTTCTTC | . | TRBD2 | TRBJ2-1 | TRBV27
CASSQTREFEKLFF | TGCGCCAGCAGCCAAACGAGGGAATTTGAAAAACTGTTTTTT | . | . | TRBJ1-4 | TRBV4-1
CASSPPMQETQYF | TGTGCCAGCAGCCCCCCAATGCAAGAGACCCAGTACTTC | once | . | TRBJ2-5 | TRBV7-9
CASRTPNTEAFF | TGTGCCAGCCGCACACCGAACACTGAAGCTTTCTTT | . | . | TRBJ1-1 | TRBV5-4
CASSLGPLGTDTQYF | TGTGCCAGCAGCCTAGGACCATTGGGGACAGATACGCAGTATTTT | . | . | TRBJ2-3 | TRBV9
CASSFGQGDGYTF | TGTGCCAGCAGCTTTGGACAGGGTGATGGCTACACCTTC | . | TRBD1 | TRBJ1-2 | TRBV7-9
CASSYGTSTGELFF | TGTGCCAGCAGTTACGGGACCTCCACCGGGGAGCTGTTTTTT | once | . | TRBJ2-2 | TRBV6-5
CASSPGGAYEQYF | TGCGCCAGCAGCCCAGGGGGCGCCTACGAGCAGTACTTC | . | TRBD1 | TRBJ2-7 | TRBV5-1
CASSLRGNAYEQYF | TGTGCCAGCAGTTTAAGAGGGAATGCCTACGAGCAGTACTTC | . | . | TRBJ2-7 | TRBV27
CASSLARGRPAGETQYF | TGTGCCAGCAGTTTAGCCAGGGGACGGCCGGCGGGGGAGACCCAGTACTTC | . | . | TRBJ2-5 | TRBV28
CASSVGGTEAFF | TGTGCCAGTAGTGTGGGGGGAACTGAAGCTTTCTTT | . | . | TRBJ1-1 | TRBV19
CASSQSRRDEQYF | TGCGCCAGCAGCCAGTCGAGGAGAGACGAGCAGTACTTC | . | . | TRBJ2-7 | TRBV4-1
CASSLANGSGSLYNEQFF | TGCGCCAGCAGCTTGGCCAACGGGAGCGGGAGCCTCTACAATGAGCAGTTCTTC | once | TRBD2 | TRBJ2-1 | TRBV5-1
CASSYSGGGGELFF | TGTGCCAGCAGTTACTCAGGGGGCGGCGGGGAGCTGTTTTTT | . | TRBD1 | TRBJ2-2 | TRBV6-5
CASGLGGTGELFF | TGTGCCAGCGGCCTAGGGGGCACCGGGGAGCTGTTTTTT | once | . | TRBJ2-2 | TRBV27
CASSLVAGLNTEAFF | TGTGCCAGCAGCTTAGTAGCAGGGTTGAACACTGAAGCTTTCTTT | once | . | TRBJ1-1 | TRBV7-9
CATSRDRGLDGYTF | TGTGCCACCAGCAGAGACAGGGGATTGGATGGCTACACCTTC | . | . | TRBJ1-2 | TRBV15
CAKYRGGICAYEQYF | TGTGCCAAATATAGGGGGGGCATATGCGCCTACGAGCAGTACTTC | . | . | TRBJ2-7 | TRBV5-5
CASRGSADYNEQFF | TGTGCCAGCAGAGGGAGCGCCGACTACAATGAGCAGTTCTTC | . | . | TRBJ2-1 | TRBV6-5
CASSPSGRSYEQYF | TGTGCCAGCAGCCCTAGCGGTCGTTCCTACGAGCAGTACTTC | once | TRBD2 | TRBJ2-7 | TRBV7-9
CASSWGTGGITDTQYF | TGTGCCAGCAGCTGGGGGACAGGGGGCATAACAGATACGCAGTATTTT | . | TRBD1 | TRBJ2-3 | TRBV5-6
CASSLGGSYYEQYF | TGTGCCAGCAGCTTAGGGGGCAGCTACTACGAGCAGTACTTC | . | . | TRBJ2-7 | TRBV11-2
CASSLASGTRDETQYF | TGTGCCAGCAGCTTAGCATCTGGGACAAGGGACGAGACCCAGTACTTC | . | . | TRBJ2-5 | TRBV7-2
CASSLEPSSYEQYF | TGTGCCAGCAGCTTAGAACCTAGCTCCTACGAGCAGTACTTC | . | . | TRBJ2-7 | TRBV7-6
CASLRTGADYGYTF | TGTGCCAGCTTACGGACAGGGGCGGACTATGGCTACACCTTC | . | TRBD1 | TRBJ1-2 | TRBV6-6
CASSQESSSTDTQYF | TGCGCCAGCAGCCAAGAATCCAGCAGCACAGATACGCAGTATTTT | . | . | TRBJ2-3 | TRBV4-1
CASSLLAGTYNEQFF | TGCGCCAGCAGCTTACTAGCGGGAACGTACAATGAGCAGTTCTTC | . | TRBD2 | TRBJ2-1 | TRBV5-1
CAWSVLGGIADTQYF | TGTGCCTGGAGTGTACTCGGGGGCATAGCAGATACGCAGTATTTT | . | . | TRBJ2-3 | TRBV30
CASSLVQGWDEQFF | TGTGCCAGCAGCTTAGTACAGGGGTGGGATGAGCAGTTCTTC | . | TRBD1 | TRBJ2-1 | TRBV7-8
CASSLGGLAGANYEQYF | TGTGCCAGCAGCTTAGGGGGACTAGCGGGAGCTAACTACGAGCAGTACTTC | . | TRBD2 | TRBJ2-7 | TRBV7-9
CASSLRSVENEQFF | TGTGCCAGCAGTTTACGGTCCGTCGAGAATGAGCAGTTCTTC | . | . | TRBJ2-1 | TRBV27
CASSEQGWTEAFF | TGCGCCAGCAGTGAACAGGGATGGACTGAAGCTTTCTTT | . | . | TRBJ1-1 | TRBV10-1